The 9 T cell receptor beta chains listed next were all sequenced from one sample in a study of PD-L1 blockade in urothelial cancer. TCRdb's copy holds only in-frame clones and misses some; the assay was immunoSEQ multiplex PCR. The sample consists of under 30,000 clones, around 87% of them appearing once. This material consisted of PBMCs, taken around atezolizumab (anti-PD-L1) treatment. These receptors came from a man aged 45 to 65 with urothelial cancer.

The chain uses TRBV4-1 and TRBJ1-3; D uncertain. This CDR3 spans 15 amino acids. V lost 5 bases and J 0 bases, leaving 11 bases between the germline ends. Looked up from germline, CDR1 is MGHRA and CDR2 is YSYEKL. The CDR3 nucleotides are TGCGCCAGCAGCTACCGGGAACCCTCTGGAAACACCATATATTTT. This codes for CASSYREPSGNTIYF.

This sequence joins TRBV30 and TRBJ2-7; D gene unclear. CDR3 length: 11 residues. V gave up 8 bases and J gave up 7 bases, with 15 bases separating them. CDR1 is GTSNPN and CDR2 is SVGIG in the germline V gene (reference sequence). CDR3 bases: TGTGCCGCCACCCTACCCTGGGAGCAGTACTTC. Its translation: CAATLPWEQYF. The whole variable domain, filled in from reference TRBV30 and TRBJ2-7, reads SQTIHQWPATLVQPVGSPLSLECTVEGTSNPNLYWYRQAAGRGLQLLFYSVGIGQISSEVPQNLSASRPQDRQFILSSKKLLLSDSGFYLCAATLPWEQYFGPGTRLTVT.

V is TRBV6-1 and J is TRBJ2-1, with 13 bases fitting TRBD2. The germline V gene has CDR1 MNHNS and CDR2 SASEGT. CDR3 length: 15 amino acids. V trimming: 6 bases; J trimming: 4 bases; junction bases outside the gene matches: 3. The CDR3 is CASRMGLAGYNEQFF. The CDR3 nucleotides read TGTGCCAGCAGGATGGGACTAGCGGGATACAATGAGCAGTTCTTC.

The CDR3 region is CASSSPGTGSYNEQFF. CDR3 bases: TGTGCCAGCAGCTCACCCGGGACAGGGTCCTACAATGAGCAGTTCTTC. The V and J genes are TRBV7-8 and TRBJ2-1, with 9 bases matching TRBD1. Germline V gene lookup returns CDR1 SGHVS and CDR2 FQNEAQ. The CDR3 is made up of 16 amino acids. J lost 1 base, V lost 4 bases, and 5 bases had no gene match.

The V and J genes are TRBV9 and TRBJ1-2; D unresolved. Germline V gene sequence: CDR1 SGDLS, CDR2 YYNGEE. V lost 4 bases, J lost 2 bases, and 9 bases lay in between. This CDR3 has 13 amino acids. CDR3 DNA: TGTGCCAGCAGCACTGAAAACAACTATGGCTACACCTTC. Translated: CASSTENNYGYTF.

The chain is built from TRBV4-2 and TRBJ2-3, with 9 bases that match TRBD2. Losses at the gene ends were 0 bases for V and 4 bases for J; bases not matched to a gene: 11. Germline-derived CDR1 and CDR2 are LGHNA and YNFKEQ. CDR3 size: 18 residues. The CDR3 sequence is CASSQEDGRGGIADTQYF. The CDR3 DNA follows: TGTGCCAGCAGCCAAGAAGACGGGCGGGGGGGCATCGCAGATACGCAGTATTTT.

The chain recombines TRBV4-1 with TRBJ2-7; perhaps TRBD1 as D (6 bases). Germline V gene data show CDR1 as MGHRA and CDR2 as YSYEKL. This CDR3 is built from 15 residues. Trimming left V 1 base short and J 2 bases short, with 12 bases between. CDR3 sequence: CASSQVGASPYEQYF. CDR3 DNA: TGCGCCAGCAGCCAAGTGGGGGCCTCACCCTACGAGCAGTACTTC.

The rearrangement uses TRBV18 and TRBJ2-3, with no clear D. V shed 2 bases and J shed 1 base, with 10 bases lying between them. CDR1 is KGHSH, CDR2 LQKENI, per germline. CDR3 length: 15 residues. The CDR3 loop reads CASSPILQGTDTQYF. In nucleotides, the CDR3 is TGTGCCAGCTCACCAATACTACAAGGCACAGATACGCAGTATTTT.

The V gene is TRBV7-9, the J gene TRBJ2-3; no reliable D call. The CDR3 length is 15 residues. V was clipped by 4 bases and J by 5 bases, with 16 bases between them. Per germline, CDR1 SEHNR and CDR2 FQNEAQ (reference sequence). The CDR3 nucleotides are TGTGCCAGCAGCTCTGTGACCATTTCGGGAGATACGCAGTATTTT. It translates to CASSSVTISGDTQYF.